These T cell receptor beta chains were read from a single sample in a study of blood T cell repertoires in COVID-19. This table comes from immunoSEQ multiplex PCR, and its TCRdb copy is limited to in-frame clones, with some not included. The table shows roughly 280,000 clones, with 70% to 90% occurring only once. Material for sequencing was PBMCs or T cells enriched from blood (not recorded which). All receptors come from a woman in her 30s with acute COVID-19. Both conserved end residues are part of each CDR3. Fields, in order: J gene, V gene, D gene, clone size, CDR3 DNA, CDR3 protein. The D gene is left open where the match is weak. Rows give clone size only sometimes, using once, few, many, or a class for an expanded clone.

>TRBJ2-7|TRBV29-1|TRBD2|-
TGCAGCGTCGAAGAGGGACTAGGGAGGAGCGAGCAGTACTTC
CSVEEGLGRSEQYF
>TRBJ2-2|TRBV6-5|-|-
TGTGCCAGCAGCCCGGGGGATGCCGGGGAGCTGTTTTTT
CASSPGDAGELFF
>TRBJ1-1|TRBV6-2/TRBV6-3|TRBD1|few
TGTGCCAGCAGTTACGAATCAGGGGGTGCGGACACTGAAGCTTTCTTT
CASSYESGGADTEAFF
>TRBJ2-2|TRBV2|TRBD2|-
TGTGCCAGCGGCAGACTAGCGGGAGCCACCGGGGAGCTGTTTTTT
CASGRLAGATGELFF
>TRBJ2-1|TRBV11-2|TRBD1|-
TGTGCCAGCAGCCCGGACAGGGCCTCCTACAATGAGCAGTTCTTC
CASSPDRASYNEQFF
>TRBJ1-3|TRBV9|-|few
TGTGCCAGCAGCGTAGCTGCAGCTGGAAACACCATATATTTT
CASSVAAAGNTIYF
>TRBJ2-7|TRBV4-2|-|-
TGTGCCAGCAGCCAAGAGAGCGGATACGAGCAGTACTTC
CASSQESGYEQYF
>TRBJ1-1|TRBV14|-|-
TGTGCCAGCAGCGTCTTGCCGGGCACTGAAGCTTTCTTT
CASSVLPGTEAFF
>TRBJ1-1|TRBV12-3/TRBV12-4|-|-
TGTGCCAGCAGTTTATCGTACACTGAAGCTTTCTTT
CASSLSYTEAFF
>TRBJ1-6|TRBV2|-|-
TGTGCCAGCAGTCTACAGGGACCTAATTCACCCCTCCACTTT
CASSLQGPNSPLHF
>TRBJ2-7|TRBV28|TRBD2|-
TGTGCTTCAAGGCGGGAGGGGAGCTCCTACGAGCAGTACTTC
CASRREGSSYEQYF
>TRBJ2-5|TRBV7-9|TRBD2|once
TGTGCCAGCAGCTTAACAGCGGGACTAGAGACCCAGTACTTC
CASSLTAGLETQYF
>TRBJ2-1|TRBV6-4|TRBD2|few
TGTGCCAGCAGTGCTTCTACTAGCGGGAACTATGAGCAGTTCTTC
CASSASTSGNYEQFF
>TRBJ1-6|TRBV6-1|-|-
TGTGCCAGCAGTGAATTCGGGAGCTCCTATAATTCACCCCTCCACTTT
CASSEFGSSYNSPLHF
>TRBJ2-7|TRBV7-9|-|-
TGTGCCAGCAGCCCTCGAGGTTACGAGCAGTACTTC
CASSPRGYEQYF
>TRBJ1-5|TRBV27|TRBD1|-
TGTGCCAGCAGTTGGGACAGGGATCAGCCCCAGCATTTT
CASSWDRDQPQHF
>TRBJ1-5|TRBV18|TRBD1|once
TGTGCCAGCTCACCACGGTGGACAGGGGAAGGCAATCAGCCCCAGCATTTT
CASSPRWTGEGNQPQHF
>TRBJ2-1|TRBV15|-|-
TGTGCCACCAGCAGCTTGACAGGTCTCAATGAGCAGTTCTTC
CATSSLTGLNEQFF
>TRBJ2-7|TRBV3-1/TRBV3-2|-|few
TGTGCCAGCAGCCAAGATCAGGGCGCGGCACTAGCTGTCGAGCAGTACTTC
CASSQDQGAALAVEQYF
>TRBJ1-2|TRBV18|-|once
TGTGCCAGCTCGCGGGGACGAGATGGCTACACCTTC
CASSRGRDGYTF
>TRBJ2-7|TRBV27|TRBD2|-
TGTGCCAGCCGCCTTAGACTAGCGCAGTTGGGCGAGCAGTACTTC
CASRLRLAQLGEQYF
>TRBJ2-1|TRBV27|-|-
TGTGCCAGCAGACCAACGACGGGGATCTACAATGAGCAGTTCTTC
CASRPTTGIYNEQFF
>TRBJ2-7|TRBV19|TRBD1|-
TGTGCCAGTAGTATGGGACAGGGTGGAGGATACGAGCAGTACTTC
CASSMGQGGGYEQYF
>TRBJ2-7|TRBV7-7|-|-
TGTGCCAGCAGCTTAGAAAAGGGGTCCGCCTACGAGCAGTACTTC
CASSLEKGSAYEQYF
>TRBJ1-1|TRBV28|TRBD1|few
TGTGCCAGCAGTTTAGGGACAGGGGGCACTGAAGCTTTCTTT
CASSLGTGGTEAFF
>TRBJ2-7|TRBV5-6|-|-
TGTGCCAGCAGCTTGGGGGACTTCGAGCAGTACTTC
CASSLGDFEQYF
>TRBJ1-1|TRBV28|TRBD1|few
TGTGCCACCCTTCCATGGACAGGGGGCATGTCTGAAGCTTTCTTT
CATLPWTGGMSEAFF
>TRBJ2-3|TRBV15|-|-
TGTGCCACCAGCAGACCCTCCGGAGATACGCAGTATTTT
CATSRPSGDTQYF
>TRBJ2-7|TRBV7-2|TRBD2|-
TGTGCCAGCAGCTTAGCGGGCGGGAGCCCCAACGAGCAGTACTTC
CASSLAGGSPNEQYF
>TRBJ1-4|TRBV7-9|-|-
TGTGCCAGCAGCTCCGGACAGAAGAGAGAAAAACTGTTTTTT
CASSSGQKREKLFF
>TRBJ2-2|TRBV4-2|-|-
TGTGCCAGCAGCCAAGTAGCGGACGGGGAGCTGTTTTTT
CASSQVADGELFF
>TRBJ2-1|TRBV27|TRBD2|once
TGTGCCAGCAGTTTTGCGGGAGCGCCCTACAATGAGCAGTTCTTC
CASSFAGAPYNEQFF
>TRBJ2-7|TRBV7-2|TRBD2|-
TGTGCCAGCAGCCAACGGGGGGGGGCACCTCCTGATGAGCAGTACTTC
CASSQRGGAPPDEQYF
>TRBJ2-2|TRBV2|TRBD1|-
TGTGCCAGCGTAGAAGTAGGGGGCGCGGTCGGGGAGCTGTTTTTT
CASVEVGGAVGELFF
>TRBJ1-5|TRBV2|TRBD1|-
TGTGCCAGCAGAGAAGACAGGGGGCCTCAGCCCCAGCATTTT
CASREDRGPQPQHF
>TRBJ2-1|TRBV7-9|TRBD2|-
TGTGCCAGCAGCTTAGTGATAGCGGGAGGGGATGAGCAGTTCTTC
CASSLVIAGGDEQFF
>TRBJ2-7|TRBV2|-|-
TGTGCCAGCAGTGACACAGGGAGCTCCTACGAGCAGTACTTC
CASSDTGSSYEQYF
>TRBJ2-7|TRBV3-1/TRBV3-2|TRBD2|once
TGTGCCAGCAGCCTTGGGACTACCGGCAACGAGCAGTACTTC
CASSLGTTGNEQYF
>TRBJ2-2|TRBV5-1|-|few
TGCGCCAGCAGCGCAGGGCGGGGTACCGGGGAGCTGTTTTTT
CASSAGRGTGELFF
>TRBJ2-1|TRBV5-1|TRBD1|-
TGCGCCAGCAGCTTGCCAAGCGGACAGGGAATATACAATGAGCAGTTCTTC
CASSLPSGQGIYNEQFF
>TRBJ2-6|TRBV18|TRBD1|-
TGTGCCAGCTCACTAAGACAGGGAAAGGTCTCGGGGGCCAACGTCCTGACTTTC
CASSLRQGKVSGANVLTF
>TRBJ2-3|TRBV28|-|once
TGTGCCAGCAGTCCCGATGTTGGGGCGGGCACAGATACGCAGTATTTT
CASSPDVGAGTDTQYF
>TRBJ1-5|TRBV7-8|-|-
TGTGCCAGCAGCTTAGGTCCCCTCAGGGAAGGACAGCCCCAGCATTTT
CASSLGPLREGQPQHF
>TRBJ1-2|TRBV28|-|-
TGTGCCAGCAGCGGGGCCGGGACTCCGAATGGTCTTAACTATGGCTACACCTTC
CASSGAGTPNGLNYGYTF
>TRBJ2-1|TRBV6-6|TRBD2|-
TGTGCCAGCAGTTACTCGGGCGGGAGTGGGGCCAATGAGCAGTTCTTC
CASSYSGGSGANEQFF
>TRBJ2-1|TRBV28|TRBD2|-
TGTGCCAGCAGTTTGGTTGCGGGAGGGTTATTGGGGAATGAGCAGTTCTTC
CASSLVAGGLLGNEQFF
>TRBJ2-1|TRBV6-2/TRBV6-3|-|-
TGTGCCAGCAGTTACCGGGAGAGAGAAACTAGGAGGCAGAATGAGCAGTTCTTC
CASSYRERETRRQNEQFF
>TRBJ2-2|TRBV6-1|-|-
TGTGCCAGCAGTGCCCTCATGGGGGGGAACACCGGGGAGCTGTTTTTT
CASSALMGGNTGELFF
>TRBJ1-1|TRBV7-9|TRBD1|-
TGTGCCAGCAGCCCAGAGACAGGGTTGGCTTTCTTT
CASSPETGLAFF
>TRBJ2-3|TRBV6-2/TRBV6-3|-|-
TGTGCCAGCAGCAAACCGCTGGAGGAGGCAGATACGCAGTATTTT
CASSKPLEEADTQYF
>TRBJ2-1|TRBV19|-|-
TGTGCCAGTAGTATAGCGGGGTGGGATGAGCAGTTCTTC
CASSIAGWDEQFF
>TRBJ2-1|TRBV20-1|TRBD2|-
TGCAGTGCTAGTTTCGGGACTAGCATCAATGAGCAGTTCTTC
CSASFGTSINEQFF
>TRBJ2-1|TRBV28|-|-
TGTGCCAGCAGTCTGGCGGAGATCTACAATGAGCAGTTCTTC
CASSLAEIYNEQFF
>TRBJ2-7|TRBV11-2|-|-
TGTGCCAGCAGCGGCATCGGGAGTGTCTACGAGCAGTACTTC
CASSGIGSVYEQYF
>TRBJ2-2|TRBV3-1/TRBV3-2|-|many
TGTGCCAGCAAAAGGACTTCGAACACCGGGGAGCTGTTTTTT
CASKRTSNTGELFF